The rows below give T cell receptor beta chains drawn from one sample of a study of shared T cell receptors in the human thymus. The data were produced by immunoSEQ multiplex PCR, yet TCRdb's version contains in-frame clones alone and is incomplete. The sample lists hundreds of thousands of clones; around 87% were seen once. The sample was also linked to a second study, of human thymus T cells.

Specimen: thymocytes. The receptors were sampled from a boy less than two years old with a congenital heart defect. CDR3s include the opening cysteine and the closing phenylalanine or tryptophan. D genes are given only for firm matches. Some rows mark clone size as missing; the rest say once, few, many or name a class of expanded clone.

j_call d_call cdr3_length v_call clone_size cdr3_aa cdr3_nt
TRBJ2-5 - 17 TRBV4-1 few CASSQEVVGGWEETQYF TGCGCCAGCAGCCAAGAGGTGGTCGGCGGGTGGGAAGAGACCCAGTACTTC
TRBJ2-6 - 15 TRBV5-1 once CASRGSDSGANVLTF TGCGCCAGCAGAGGCAGCGACTCTGGGGCCAACGTCCTGACTTTC
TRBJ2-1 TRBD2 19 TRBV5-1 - CASSLPHPRLAGGGNEQFF TGCGCCAGCAGCTTGCCCCACCCTAGACTAGCGGGGGGCGGCAATGAGCAGTTCTTC
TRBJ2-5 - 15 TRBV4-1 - CASSRTNRVQETQYF TGCGCCAGCAGCCGGACCAACAGGGTCCAAGAGACCCAGTACTTC
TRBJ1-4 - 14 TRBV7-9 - CASSLGGHNEKLFF TGTGCCAGCAGCTTAGGTGGCCATAATGAAAAACTGTTTTTT
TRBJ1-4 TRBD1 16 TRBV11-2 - CASSLDGTGVNEKLFF TGTGCCAGCAGCTTAGATGGGACAGGGGTTAATGAAAAACTGTTTTTT
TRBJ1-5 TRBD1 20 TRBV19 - CASSIGGGTGLARSNQPQHF TGTGCCAGTAGTATAGGGGGCGGGACAGGACTCGCGCGTAGCAATCAGCCCCAGCATTTT
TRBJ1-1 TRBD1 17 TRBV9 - CASSVAGTGGGGTEAFF TGTGCCAGCAGCGTAGCCGGGACAGGGGGAGGAGGGACTGAAGCTTTCTTT
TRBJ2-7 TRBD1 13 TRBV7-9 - CASSWDSPYEQYF TGTGCCAGCAGTTGGGACAGCCCCTACGAGCAGTACTTC
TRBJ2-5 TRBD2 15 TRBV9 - CASSEAGVPQETQYF TGTGCCAGCAGCGAGGCGGGAGTCCCCCAAGAGACCCAGTACTTC
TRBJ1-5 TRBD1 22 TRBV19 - CASSIFPSIDRVRLYSNQPQHF TGTGCCAGTAGTATTTTCCCTTCTATTGACAGGGTCCGCCTATATAGCAATCAGCCCCAGCATTTT
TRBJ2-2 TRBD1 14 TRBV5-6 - CASRGQGGTGELFF TGTGCCAGCAGGGGACAGGGTGGCACCGGGGAGCTGTTTTTT
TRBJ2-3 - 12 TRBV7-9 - CASSILTDTQYF TGTGCCAGCAGCATCTTAACAGATACGCAGTATTTT
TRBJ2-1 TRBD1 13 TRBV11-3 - CASSYQGASEQFF TGTGCCAGCAGCTACCAGGGGGCAAGTGAGCAGTTCTTC
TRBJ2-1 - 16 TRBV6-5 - CASSYGGPRIYNEQFF TGTGCCAGCAGTTACGGGGGCCCGAGAATATACAATGAGCAGTTCTTC
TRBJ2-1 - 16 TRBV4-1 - CASSQDGGRGAYEQFF TGCGCCAGCAGCCAAGACGGAGGGAGGGGGGCCTATGAGCAGTTCTTC
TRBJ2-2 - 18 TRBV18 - CASSPRGTLRAFTGELFF TGTGCCAGCTCACCACGCGGGACTCTAAGGGCTTTCACCGGGGAGCTGTTTTTT
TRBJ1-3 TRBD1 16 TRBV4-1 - CASSPIPRGYGNTIYF TGCGCCAGCAGCCCAATACCCAGGGGGTACGGAAACACCATATATTTT
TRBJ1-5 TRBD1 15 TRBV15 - CATSRDETGRPAQHF TGTGCCACCAGCAGAGATGAGACAGGGAGGCCGGCCCAGCATTTT
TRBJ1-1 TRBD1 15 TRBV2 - CASSPIGTGNTEAFF TGTGCCAGCAGTCCTATCGGGACAGGGAACACTGAAGCTTTCTTT
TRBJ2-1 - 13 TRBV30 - CAWSGSRIAEQFF TGTGCCTGGAGTGGTTCTAGAATAGCTGAGCAGTTCTTC
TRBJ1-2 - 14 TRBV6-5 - CASSYTTEDYGYTF TGTGCCAGCAGTTATACGACAGAAGACTATGGCTACACCTTC
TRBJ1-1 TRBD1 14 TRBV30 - CAWTPGGIYTEAFF TGTGCCTGGACTCCAGGGGGCATTTACACTGAAGCTTTCTTT
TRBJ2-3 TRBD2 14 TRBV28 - CASSRAGLRDTQYF TGTGCCAGCAGTAGAGCGGGACTCAGAGATACGCAGTATTTT
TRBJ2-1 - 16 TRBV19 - CASRNHTHDSYNEQFF TGTGCCAGTAGAAACCACACGCACGACTCCTACAATGAGCAGTTCTTC
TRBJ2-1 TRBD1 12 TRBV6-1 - CASSMTGDEQFF TGTGCCAGCAGCATGACAGGGGATGAGCAGTTCTTC
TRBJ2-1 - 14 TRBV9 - CASSVASGLDEQFF TGTGCCAGCAGCGTAGCGTCGGGGTTGGATGAGCAGTTCTTC
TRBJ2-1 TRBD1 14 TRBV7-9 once CASSWDSSYNEQFF TGTGCCAGCAGCTGGGACAGTTCCTACAATGAGCAGTTCTTC
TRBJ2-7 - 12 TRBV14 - CASSQRGHEQYF TGTGCCAGCAGCCAGCGGGGCCACGAGCAGTACTTC
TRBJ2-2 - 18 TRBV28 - CASSLQSGLPPITGELFF TGTGCCAGCAGTTTACAGTCGGGACTCCCACCAATCACCGGGGAGCTGTTTTTT
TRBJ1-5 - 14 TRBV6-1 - CASILRHSNQPQHF TGTGCCAGCATATTGCGTCATAGCAATCAGCCCCAGCATTTT
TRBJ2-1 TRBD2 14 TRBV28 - CASNGGRRDNEQFF TGTGCCAGCAACGGCGGGAGGAGAGACAATGAGCAGTTCTTC
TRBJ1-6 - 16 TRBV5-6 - CASSLEAGRSNSPLHF TGTGCCAGCAGCTTGGAGGCGGGGCGGTCTAATTCACCCCTCCACTTT
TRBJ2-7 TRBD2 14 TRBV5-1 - CASRGSGSGIVQYF TGCGCCAGCAGAGGTAGCGGGAGCGGGATCGTGCAGTACTTC
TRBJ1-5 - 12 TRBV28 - CASSFRSQPQHF TGTGCCAGCAGTTTTCGGTCTCAGCCCCAGCATTTT
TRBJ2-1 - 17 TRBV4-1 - CASSQDLTGVLYNEQFF TGCGCCAGCAGCCAAGATCTTACGGGGGTCCTCTACAATGAGCAGTTCTTC
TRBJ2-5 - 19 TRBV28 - CASSLAKVRDSIDEETQYF TGTGCCAGCAGTTTAGCAAAGGTCAGGGATTCTATAGATGAAGAGACCCAGTACTTC
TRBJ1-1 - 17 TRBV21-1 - CASSKGGNRGRGPEAFF TGTGCCAGCAGCAAAGGGGGAAACAGGGGGCGAGGCCCTGAAGCTTTCTTT
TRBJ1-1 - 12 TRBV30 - CAFSQPNTEAFF TGTGCCTTCTCACAGCCTAACACTGAAGCTTTCTTT
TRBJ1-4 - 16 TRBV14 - CASSQDWGDRNEKLFF TGTGCCAGCAGCCAAGATTGGGGAGACAGGAATGAAAAACTGTTTTTT